This T cell receptor (beta chain) was retrieved from a study of blood T cells in healthy people across ages. The use of a sample-barcoded 5' primer and a J-beta primer mix characterized a second PCR of 7 to 11 cycles. TCRdb re-derived calls from the 5' RACE reads in MiXCR, one entry per CDR3 protein. The sample contains approximately 900,000 distinct CDR3 sequences, almost 30% of which appear only once. This CDR3 is 14 amino acids long. From germline, CDR1 is SGHTA and CDR2 FQGNSA. This clonotype was counted a few times. The data also belong to a second study, concerning T cells of mothers and their children.

The sample taken for sequencing was blood. The V and J genes are TRBV7-2 and TRBJ2-7, with 7 positions matching TRBD2. The DNA end is more similar to TRBJ2-5, so the J call may be wrong. This TCR was sampled from a woman in her thirties or forties in good health. Here the CDR3 reads CASSSSPGGQTQYF. The CDR3, as DNA: TGTGCCAGCAGCTCGTCCCCGGGGGGTCAGACCCAGTACTTC.